This T cell receptor beta chain is from a study of PD-1 blockade in classical Hodgkin lymphoma. General study findings and limits: It was among complete responders that baseline diversity resembled that of newly diagnosed patients.

Here immunoSEQ multiplex PCR was the method, and the copy in TCRdb shows in-frame clones only, minus some. The sample shows 10,000 or so clones, around 80% of them seen only once. This CDR3 comprises 14 residues. V lost 5 bases to trimming and J lost 7 bases; unmatched junction nucleotides: 4. From germline, CDR1 is SGHKS and CDR2 YYEKEE (reference sequence). Comment on this clone: Its antigen is as yet unknown.

Documented time point: cycle 4 day 1 (C4D1), after five to seven weeks of nivolumab. Every patient experienced relapse after autologous stem cell transplantation, and brentuximab vedotin exposure varied. CD4+ T cells were purified from thawed PBMCs by negative selection. The sequencing here drew on CD4+ T cells from blood, taken before the fourth cycle of nivolumab. The clonotype originates from a human donor with classical Hodgkin lymphoma. This rearrangement joins TRBV5-5 to TRBJ2-1, with 12 bases matching TRBD2. The CDR3 DNA reads as TGTGCCAGCAGGCTTACTAGCGGGAGGAATGAGCAGTTCTTC. Translated, it gives CASRLTSGRNEQFF.